Following are 24 T cell receptor beta chains from one sample sequenced in a study of blood T cell repertoires in COVID-19. Some clones are missing from TCRdb's copy, which holds only in-frame ones; the method was immunoSEQ multiplex PCR. Among about 480,000 clones listed, approximately 89% were seen once. Sequenced input: peripheral blood. Receptor source: a woman between 50 and 59 years old with COVID-19, enrolled during active disease.

The chain combines TRBV28 with TRBJ2-5; D may be TRBD1 (5 bases). Germline assignment: CDR1 MDHEN and CDR2 SYDVKM. This CDR3 is 15 amino acids long. Trimming removed 4 bases from V and 0 bases from J, with 12 bases in between. The CDR3 sequence: CASSSGRADQETQYF. In nucleotides, the CDR3 is TGTGCCAGCAGTTCGGGCAGGGCCGACCAAGAGACCCAGTACTTC.

This chain uses TRBV24-1 with TRBJ2-2; D is unresolved. Germline values: CDR1 KGHDR, CDR2 SFDVKD. The CDR3 runs 16 residues. Trimming pared 4 bases from V and 7 bases from J, leaving 18 bases between. The CDR3: CATSDPLGPGIGELFF. The CDR3 bases are TGTGCCACCAGTGACCCTCTAGGCCCCGGTATCGGGGAGCTGTTTTTT.

This chain joins TRBV6-6 and TRBJ1-2; a possible D gene is TRBD1 (6 bases). The V and J ends lost 6 bases and 2 bases respectively, with 19 bases between them. The CDR3 consists of 16 residues. CDR1 MNHNY and CDR2 SVGAGI come from the germline V gene (reference sequence). The CDR3 DNA follows: TGTGCCAGCAGCACGAATTGGGACACCAAGAACTATGGCTACACCTTC. This gives the protein CASSTNWDTKNYGYTF.

The chain carries TRBV9 and TRBJ1-2; 7 nucleotides match TRBD1. This CDR3 comprises 14 residues. Germline V gene lookup returns CDR1 SGDLS and CDR2 YYNGEE. J was trimmed by 4 bases and V by 4 bases; bases with no gene match: 7. This chain's CDR3 is CASSSYRDSYGYTF. In DNA form, the CDR3 reads TGTGCCAGCAGCTCCTACAGGGACAGCTATGGCTACACCTTC.

The chain couples TRBV13 to TRBJ2-7; a possible D gene is TRBD1 (8 bases). Trimming pared 6 bases from V and 1 base from J, leaving 16 bases between. The CDR3 runs 15 residues. The germline V gene encodes CDR1 PRHDT and CDR2 FYEKMQ (reference sequence). The CDR3 DNA reads as TGTGCCAGCAGAAAACAGGGGGAGGGGTCCTACGAGCAGTACTTC. Protein: CASRKQGEGSYEQYF.

This chain joins TRBV9 and TRBJ2-5; 9 nucleotides align to TRBD2. The CDR3 contains 16 residues. V lost 0 bases and J lost 4; bases outside the gene matches: 7. The germline V gene encodes CDR1 SGDLS and CDR2 YYNGEE. For the CDR3, the DNA is TGTGCCAGCAGCGTAGGCGCTAGCGGGGTCCCAGAGACCCAGTACTTC. Amino acid sequence: CASSVGASGVPETQYF.

This clone has only one observation. The DNA of the CDR3 is TGTGCCAGCAGCGTAGGAGTTACTAATGAAAAACTGTTTTTT. Protein product: CASSVGVTNEKLFF. V and J are TRBV9 and TRBJ1-4; D not resolved. This CDR3 region has 14 residues. Trimming took off 0 bases at V and 2 bases at J, with 5 bases between the two ends. CDR1 is SGDLS and CDR2 is YYNGEE in the germline V gene. Together with reference TRBV9 and TRBJ1-4, the CDR3 gives the full variable domain: DSGVTQTPKHLITATGQRVTLRCSPRSGDLSVYWYQQSLDQGLQFLIQYYNGEERAKGNILERFSAQQFPDLHSELNLSSLELGDSALYFCASSVGVTNEKLFFGSGTQLSVL.

CDR3 DNA: TGTGCCACCAGTGATTTGCGGGGCACTGAAGCTTTCTTT. Translating it yields CATSDLRGTEAFF. The J gene is TRBJ1-1, the V gene TRBV24-1, with D hard to call. The CDR3 runs to 13 residues. Deletions cut 0 bases from V and 4 bases from J, with 5 bases between. Germline V gene lookup returns CDR1 KGHDR and CDR2 SFDVKD.

V and J are TRBV6-1 and TRBJ1-4; D not resolved. The CDR3 runs to 16 residues. CDR1 MNHNS and CDR2 SASEGT come from the germline V gene. Trimming removed 0 bases at V and 4 bases at J, with 12 bases between. The CDR3 region is CASSEAATRINEKLFF. The DNA for the CDR3 is TGTGCCAGCAGTGAAGCGGCGACAAGAATTAATGAAAAACTGTTTTTT.

The V and J genes are TRBV5-1 and TRBJ1-2; 8 bases agree with TRBD1. Per the germline V gene, CDR1 is SGHRS and CDR2 is YFSETQ. The trim removed 4 bases at V and 7 bases at J, leaving 9 bases unmatched. The CDR3 has 14 amino acids. In DNA form, the CDR3 reads TGCGCCAGCAGCCCGGTAACAGGGGGACGTGGCTACACCTTC. Translation: CASSPVTGGRGYTF.

The rearrangement links TRBV13 to TRBJ2-3; 14 bases line up with TRBD2. Germline loops: CDR1 PRHDT, CDR2 FYEKMQ (reference sequence). With V trimmed by 6 bases and J by 3 bases, 11 bases remained unmatched. This CDR3 comprises 18 residues. CDR3 sequence reads: CASSKRLAGGPSTDTQYF. CDR3 coding DNA: TGTGCCAGCAGTAAAAGACTAGCGGGGGGGCCCAGTACAGATACGCAGTATTTT.

The CDR3 loop reads CSARDPSGYTF. For the CDR3, the DNA is TGCAGTGCTAGAGATCCTAGTGGCTACACCTTC. The chain couples TRBV20-1 to TRBJ1-2; no definite D call. Germline CDR1 reads DFQATT; CDR2 reads SNEGSKA (reference sequence). The CDR3 consists of 11 residues. Trimming stripped 0 bases from V and 7 bases from J, with 6 bases between.

In this sample, this clone turned up once. The gene calls are TRBV5-1 and TRBJ1-1; TRBD1 aligns across 7 bases. CDR3 length: 12 residues. V lost 8 bases and J lost 8; bases outside the gene matches: 9. Germline V gives CDR1 SGHRS, CDR2 YFSETQ. The DNA for the CDR3 is TGCGCCAGTTATACCGGGACAGCAGAAGCTTTCTTT. Protein sequence: CASYTGTAEAFF.

The CDR3 spells CATSDHTRDTQYF. CDR3 DNA sequence: TGTGCCACCAGTGACCATACTAGAGATACGCAGTATTTT. This chain connects TRBV24-1 to TRBJ2-3, with D maybe TRBD2 (5 bases). Trimming pared 4 bases from V and 5 bases from J, leaving 9 bases between. The CDR3 extends over 13 amino acids. CDR1 KGHDR and CDR2 SFDVKD come from the germline V gene.

The CDR3: CAARRAETQYF. The CDR3 DNA follows: TGTGCCGCCCGGAGGGCAGAGACCCAGTACTTC. The V and J genes are TRBV6-6 and TRBJ2-5; tentatively, D is TRBD2 (6 bases). This CDR3 is built from 11 residues. Germline V gene sequence: CDR1 MNHNY, CDR2 SVGAGI (reference sequence). The ends were cut back, 11 bases at V and 4 bases at J, with 11 bases in the middle.

The genes are TRBV3-1 (or the pseudogene TRBV3-2) and TRBJ2-1, with TRBD2 as a possible D gene (6 bases). The CDR3 loop spans 16 amino acids. The V gene lost 0 bases and the J gene lost 4 bases, with 13 bases spanning the gap. CDR1 and CDR2 (germline): LGHDT, YNNKEL (reference sequence). The CDR3 reads CASSQDRGGDYNEQFF. Here the CDR3 DNA reads TGTGCCAGCAGCCAAGATAGGGGCGGGGATTACAATGAGCAGTTCTTC.

The chain links TRBV5-5 to TRBJ1-1; a possible D gene is TRBD1 (5 bases). Germline lookup yields CDR1 SGHKS and CDR2 YYEKEE (reference sequence). The CDR3 is 14 amino acids. Trimming pared 1 base from V and 0 bases from J, leaving 7 bases between. CDR3 sequence (DNA): TGTGCCAGCAGCTTGCAGGGTATGAACACTGAAGCTTTCTTT. Translation: CASSLQGMNTEAFF.

Turning to this clone: Other DNA sequences from this sample encode an identical CDR3 as well. The V and J genes are TRBV5-1 and TRBJ2-7; a weak D match, TRBD1 (6 bases). The germline V and J ends were trimmed by 0 bases and 6 bases, with 7 bases remaining between them. In germline, CDR1 is SGHRS, CDR2 YFSETQ. The CDR3 has 12 amino acids. The CDR3 here is CASSLVGGEQYF. Here the CDR3 DNA reads TGCGCCAGCAGCTTGGTAGGGGGCGAGCAGTACTTC.

The CDR3 DNA is TGTGCCAGCAGCCAGGGGACAGGTGGATTGCCCCAGCATTTT. Translated, it gives CASSQGTGGLPQHF. The rearrangement uses TRBV11-2 and TRBJ1-5; 8 nucleotides line up with TRBD1. This CDR3 region has 14 residues. After removal of 5 bases from V and 9 bases from J, the junction contained 9 bases not matched to a gene. The germline V gene encodes CDR1 SGHAT and CDR2 FQNNGV.

The chain combines TRBV7-9 with TRBJ1-2, with D maybe TRBD1 (5 bases). CDR1 and CDR2 (germline): SEHNR, FQNEAQ (reference sequence). With 3 bases removed from V and 4 bases from J, the gap between germline ends came to 9 bases. The CDR3 extends over 13 amino acids. The CDR3, as DNA: TGTGCCAGCAGCTTGAGACAGTTCTATGGCTACACCTTC. It translates to CASSLRQFYGYTF.

The DNA for the CDR3 is TGTGCCAGCAGTATTCAGGAGAACACTGAAGCTTTCTTT. This translates into CASSIQENTEAFF. The chain carries TRBV6-6 and TRBJ1-1; D gene ambiguous. The CDR3 covers 13 residues. Germline assignment: CDR1 MNHNY and CDR2 SVGAGI (reference sequence). V shed 5 bases and J shed 1 base, with 8 bases lying between them.

The genes are TRBV7-2 and TRBJ1-2; possibly TRBD1 for D (6 bases). V was shortened by 3 bases and J by 8 bases, with 19 bases between the two germline ends. Per the germline V gene, CDR1 is SGHTA and CDR2 is FQGNSA. The CDR3 is 15 amino acids. CDR3 region: CASSFRSTGPEGYTF. The CDR3 bases are TGTGCCAGCAGCTTCCGGAGTACAGGGCCGGAGGGCTACACCTTC.

This clone has a single count. J is TRBJ1-2 and V is TRBV27; D might be TRBD1 (5 bases). The length of the CDR3 is 14 residues. In germline, CDR1 is MNHEY, CDR2 SMNVEV (reference sequence). Trimming removed 6 bases at V and 3 bases at J, with 14 bases between. The CDR3: CASSPSGIHYGYTF. The DNA for the CDR3 is TGTGCCAGCAGCCCCTCAGGGATTCACTATGGCTACACCTTC.

This chain joins TRBV2 and TRBJ1-2; D is perhaps TRBD1 (6 bases). With 2 bases removed from V and 5 bases from J, the gap between germline ends came to 15 bases. CDR1 is SNHLY, CDR2 FYNNEI, per germline. The CDR3 runs to 15 residues. The CDR3: CASSETVHREYGYTF. The CDR3 nucleotides are TGTGCCAGCAGTGAAACCGTGCACAGGGAGTATGGCTACACCTTC.